These T cell receptor beta chains were read from a single sample in a study of blood T cells in healthy people across ages. TCRdb re-called the 5' RACE reads with MiXCR, one entry per CDR3 protein. The sample carries fewer than 1,200,000 distinct CDR3 sequences, roughly 24% recorded once. These data were also reused for a study on T cells of mothers and their children.

Sequencing was done on a sample of blood. The receptors come from a girl aged 2 to 9 in good health. The conserved cysteine and the conserved F or W are not part of the CDR3 here.

TRBV28,TRBJ1-5,ASLLAGGQPQH
TRBV24-1,TRBJ2-3,ATSDPFSEY
TRBV6-1,TRBJ1-4,ASSAGQGTVGEKLS
TRBV10-3,TRBJ2-1,AISDNTSGRNEQF
TRBV4-1,TRBJ1-1,ASSQETGVRNTEAF
TRBV5-5,TRBJ1-2,ASSLGGTSWGYT
TRBV5-1,.,ASSLNYPGEQY
TRBV20-1,TRBJ2-1,SATSSGYYNEQF
TRBV28,.,ASSPILTGNLNEQF
TRBV6-5,TRBJ2-1,ASSYPLGRGDNEQS
TRBV29-1,TRBJ1-2,SVITIGGYT
TRBV29-1,TRBJ1-4,SVSTGQGNEKLF
TRBV13,TRBJ2-6,ASSLWRGTGANVLT
TRBV7-9,TRBJ2-4,ASSSIRDIQY
TRBV10-3,TRBJ2-1,AINTGALNEQF
TRBV20-1,TRBJ2-5,SARDRRGELKQY
TRBV20-1,TRBJ1-1,VIGQGQVRAF
TRBV13,TRBJ1-2,ASSEAGELLDYGYT
TRBV7-3,TRBJ2-5,ASSLRGQGTQETQY
TRBV12-3/TRBV12-4,TRBJ2-7,ASSPWDRDVEQY
TRBV7-9,TRBJ2-3,ASSDRTDLTDTQY
TRBV12-3/TRBV12-4,TRBJ2-5,ASSLDGTQETQY
TRBV15,TRBJ2-5,ATSSQTGAETRY
TRBV21-1,TRBJ2-1,ASSKGWREQF
TRBV11-2,TRBJ2-5,ASSFTTQETQY
TRBV5-1,TRBJ2-2,ASSSELGNTGELF
TRBV27,TRBJ1-4,ASSLRRIRNEKLF
TRBV12-3/TRBV12-4,TRBJ2-7,ASSLGRAAGAAYEQY
TRBV25-1,TRBJ2-5,ASSELEAAQY
TRBV6-6,TRBJ1-5,ASSYSGGDQPQH
TRBV24-1,TRBJ2-2,ATSDDERAGELF
TRBV3-1,TRBJ2-5,ASSPPKDYKRF
TRBV20-1,TRBJ1-1,SAHRGIDTEAF
TRBV29-1,TRBJ2-7,SVEGRATYEQY
TRBV4-1,.,ASSLRLGDETQY
TRBV2,TRBJ1-4,ASTLNSDSNEKLF
TRBV4-3,TRBJ1-2,ASSQDLGYGYT
TRBV6-5,TRBJ1-1,ASSSKLGATEAF
TRBV4-1,TRBJ2-5,ASSQGLFETQY
TRBV29-1,TRBJ1-4,SVAKQQGGNEKPF
TRBV3-1,TRBJ2-5,ASSQERTRRQETQY
TRBV12-3/TRBV12-4,.,ASSYVVLLAGVNEQF
TRBV29-1,TRBJ2-2,SVIKNTGELF
TRBV28,TRBJ2-5,ASRPDRAFEETQH
TRBV5-1,.,ASATSGVAGGDEQF
TRBV28,TRBJ1-2,ASSTETGDAYGYT
TRBV12-3/TRBV12-4,TRBJ1-1,ASSDRQGNTEAF
TRBV2,TRBJ2-3,ASSDPSGGRSTDTQY
TRBV29-1,TRBJ2-7,SVRGLAPHEQY
TRBV5-5,TRBJ1-4,ASSLIREGEKLF
TRBV5-1,TRBJ2-1,ASSSRTGLNEQF
TRBV7-9,TRBJ2-7,ASSTIRGSSYEQY
TRBV11-1,TRBJ2-1,ASSPSGRTDNEQF
TRBV10-3,TRBJ1-5,AISVAMGNQPQH